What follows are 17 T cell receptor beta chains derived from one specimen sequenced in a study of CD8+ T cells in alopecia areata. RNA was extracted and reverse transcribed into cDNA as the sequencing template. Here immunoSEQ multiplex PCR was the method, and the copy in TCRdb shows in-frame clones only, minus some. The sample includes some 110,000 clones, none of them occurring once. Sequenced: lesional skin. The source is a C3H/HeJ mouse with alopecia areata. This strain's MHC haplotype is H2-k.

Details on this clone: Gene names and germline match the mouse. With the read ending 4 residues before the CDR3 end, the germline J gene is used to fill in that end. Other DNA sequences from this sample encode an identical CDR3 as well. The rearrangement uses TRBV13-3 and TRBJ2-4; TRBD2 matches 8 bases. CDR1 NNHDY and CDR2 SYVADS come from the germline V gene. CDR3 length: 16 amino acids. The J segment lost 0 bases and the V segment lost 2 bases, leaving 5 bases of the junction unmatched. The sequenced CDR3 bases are TGTGCCAGCAGTGAGAGGCTGGGGGGTAGTCAAAAC. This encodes CASSERLGGSQN. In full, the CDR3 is CASSERLGGSQNTLYF.

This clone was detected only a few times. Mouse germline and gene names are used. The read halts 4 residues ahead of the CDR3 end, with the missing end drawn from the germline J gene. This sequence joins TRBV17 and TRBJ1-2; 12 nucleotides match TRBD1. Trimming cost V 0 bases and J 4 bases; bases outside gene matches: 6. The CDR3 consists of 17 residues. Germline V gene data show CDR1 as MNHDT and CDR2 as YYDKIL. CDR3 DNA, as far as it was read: TGTGCTAGCAGTAGAGACCGGGACAGGGGGCGCAGCTCC. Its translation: CASSRDRDRGRSS. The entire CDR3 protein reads CASSRDRDRGRSSDYTF.

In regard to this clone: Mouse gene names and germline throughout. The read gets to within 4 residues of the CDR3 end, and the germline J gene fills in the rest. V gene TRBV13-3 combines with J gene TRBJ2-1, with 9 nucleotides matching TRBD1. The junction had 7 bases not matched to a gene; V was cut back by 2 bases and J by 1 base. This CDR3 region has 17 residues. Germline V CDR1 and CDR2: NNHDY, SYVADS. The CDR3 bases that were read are TGTGCCAGCAGTGACGGGACAGGGAAAGGGAACTATGCT. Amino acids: CASSDGTGKGNYA. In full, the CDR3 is CASSDGTGKGNYAEQFF.

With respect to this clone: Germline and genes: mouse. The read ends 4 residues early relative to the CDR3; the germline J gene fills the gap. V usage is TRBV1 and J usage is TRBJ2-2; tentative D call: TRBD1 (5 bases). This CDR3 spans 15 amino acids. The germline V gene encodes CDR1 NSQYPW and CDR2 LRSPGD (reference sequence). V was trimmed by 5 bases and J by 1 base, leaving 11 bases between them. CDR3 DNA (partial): TGCACCTGCAGTCTCCAGGGAGTAAACACCGGG. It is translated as CTCSLQGVNTG. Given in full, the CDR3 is CTCSLQGVNTGQLYF.

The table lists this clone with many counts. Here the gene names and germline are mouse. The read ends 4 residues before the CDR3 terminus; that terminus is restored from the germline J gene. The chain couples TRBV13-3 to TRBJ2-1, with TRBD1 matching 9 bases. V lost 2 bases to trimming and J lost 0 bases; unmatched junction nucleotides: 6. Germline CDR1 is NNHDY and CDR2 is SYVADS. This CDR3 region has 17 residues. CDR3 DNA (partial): TGTGCCAGCAGTGAATGGGACAGGGCCTATAACTATGCT. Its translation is CASSEWDRAYNYA. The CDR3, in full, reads CASSEWDRAYNYAEQFF.

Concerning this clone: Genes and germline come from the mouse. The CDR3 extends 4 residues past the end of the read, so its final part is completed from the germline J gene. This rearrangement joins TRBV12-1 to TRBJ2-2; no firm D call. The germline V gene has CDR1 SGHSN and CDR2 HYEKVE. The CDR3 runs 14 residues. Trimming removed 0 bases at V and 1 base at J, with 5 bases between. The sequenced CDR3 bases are TGTGCCAGCTCTCTCGTTCTAAACACCGGG. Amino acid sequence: CASSLVLNTG. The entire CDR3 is CASSLVLNTGQLYF.

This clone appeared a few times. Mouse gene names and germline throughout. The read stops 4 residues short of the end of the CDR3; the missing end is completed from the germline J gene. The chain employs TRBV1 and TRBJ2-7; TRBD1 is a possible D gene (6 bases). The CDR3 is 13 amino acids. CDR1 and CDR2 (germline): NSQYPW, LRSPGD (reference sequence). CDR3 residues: CTCSARGRDEQYF. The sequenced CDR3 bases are TGCACCTGCAGTGCCAGGGGAAGGGAT.

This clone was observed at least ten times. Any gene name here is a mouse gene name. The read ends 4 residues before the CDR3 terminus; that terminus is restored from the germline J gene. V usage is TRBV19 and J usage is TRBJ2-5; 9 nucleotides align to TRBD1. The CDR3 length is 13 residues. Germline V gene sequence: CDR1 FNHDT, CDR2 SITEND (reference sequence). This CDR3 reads CASSGTGKDTQYF. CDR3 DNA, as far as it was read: TGTGCCAGCAGTGGGACAGGGAAAGAC.

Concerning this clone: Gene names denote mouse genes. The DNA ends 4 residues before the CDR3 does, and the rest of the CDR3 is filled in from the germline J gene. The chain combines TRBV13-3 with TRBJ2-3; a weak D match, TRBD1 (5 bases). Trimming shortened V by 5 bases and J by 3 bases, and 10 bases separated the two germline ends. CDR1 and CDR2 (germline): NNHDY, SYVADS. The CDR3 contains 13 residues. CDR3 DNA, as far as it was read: TGTGCCAGCAGCGACGAGGGGGCAGAA. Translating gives CASSDEGAE. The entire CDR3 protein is CASSDEGAETLYF.

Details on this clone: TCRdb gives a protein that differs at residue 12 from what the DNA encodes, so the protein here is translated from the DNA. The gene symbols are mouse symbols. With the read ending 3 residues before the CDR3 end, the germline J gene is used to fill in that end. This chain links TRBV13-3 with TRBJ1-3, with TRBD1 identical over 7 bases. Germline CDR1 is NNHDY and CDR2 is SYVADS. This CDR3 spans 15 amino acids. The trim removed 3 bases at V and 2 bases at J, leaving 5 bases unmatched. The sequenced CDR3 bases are TGTGCCAGCAGTGCCCTCGACAGGGCTGGAAATACG. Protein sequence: CASSALDRAGNT. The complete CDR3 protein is CASSALDRAGNTLYF.

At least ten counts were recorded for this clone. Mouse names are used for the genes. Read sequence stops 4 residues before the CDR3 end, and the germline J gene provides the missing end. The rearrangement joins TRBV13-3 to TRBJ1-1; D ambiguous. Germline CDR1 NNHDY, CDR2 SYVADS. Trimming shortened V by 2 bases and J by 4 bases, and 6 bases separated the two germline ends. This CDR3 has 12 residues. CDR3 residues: CASSDTSTEVFF. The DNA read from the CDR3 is TGTGCCAGCAGTGACACATCCACA.

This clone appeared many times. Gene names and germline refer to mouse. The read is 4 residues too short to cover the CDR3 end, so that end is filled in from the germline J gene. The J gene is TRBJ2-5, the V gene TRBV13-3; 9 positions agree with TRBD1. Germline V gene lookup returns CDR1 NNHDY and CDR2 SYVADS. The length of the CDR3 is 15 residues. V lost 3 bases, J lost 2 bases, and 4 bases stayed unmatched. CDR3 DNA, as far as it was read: TGTGCCAGCAGTGGCCTGGACAGGGGCCAAGAC. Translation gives CASSGLDRGQD. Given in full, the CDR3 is CASSGLDRGQDTQYF. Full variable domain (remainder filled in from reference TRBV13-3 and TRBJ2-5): EAAVTQSPRSKVAVTGGKVTLSCHQTNNHDYMYWYRQDTGHGLRLIHYSYVADSTEKGDIPDGYKASRPSQENFSLILELASLSQTAVYFCASSGLDRGQDTQYFGPGTRLLVL.

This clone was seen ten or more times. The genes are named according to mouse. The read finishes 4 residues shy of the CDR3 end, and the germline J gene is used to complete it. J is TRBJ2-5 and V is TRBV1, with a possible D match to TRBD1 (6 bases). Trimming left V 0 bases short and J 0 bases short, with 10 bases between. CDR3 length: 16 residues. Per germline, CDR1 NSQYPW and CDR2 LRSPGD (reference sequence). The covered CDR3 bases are TGCACCTGCAGTGCAGAAGGGACACTTAACCAAGAC. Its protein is CTCSAEGTLNQD. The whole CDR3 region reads CTCSAEGTLNQDTQYF. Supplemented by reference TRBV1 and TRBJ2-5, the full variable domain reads VTLLEQNPRWRLVPRGQAVNLRCILKNSQYPWMSWYQQDLQKQLQWLFTLRSPGDKEVKSLPGADYLATRVTDTELRLQVANMSQGRTLYCTCSAEGTLNQDTQYFGPGTRLLVL.

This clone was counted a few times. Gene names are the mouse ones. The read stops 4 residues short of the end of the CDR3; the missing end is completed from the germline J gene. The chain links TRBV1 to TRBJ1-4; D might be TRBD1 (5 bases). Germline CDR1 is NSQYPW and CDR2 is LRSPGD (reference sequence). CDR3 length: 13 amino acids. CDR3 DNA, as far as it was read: TGCACCTGCAGTGCCGGACAATCCGAA. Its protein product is CTCSAGQSE. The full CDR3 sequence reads CTCSAGQSERLFF.

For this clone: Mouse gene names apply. Partial CDR3 DNA: TGTGCCAGCAGCTACGGGACAACTAGTGCAGAA. It is translated as CASSYGTTSAE. The complete CDR3 sequence is CASSYGTTSAETLYF. The V gene is TRBV13-3, the J gene TRBJ2-3; TRBD1 is a possible D gene (6 bases). The read comes to an end 4 residues before the CDR3 does, leaving the germline J gene to fill in the end. V was clipped by 5 bases and J by 0 bases, with 13 bases between them. The CDR3 has 15 residues. In germline, CDR1 is NNHDY, CDR2 SYVADS.

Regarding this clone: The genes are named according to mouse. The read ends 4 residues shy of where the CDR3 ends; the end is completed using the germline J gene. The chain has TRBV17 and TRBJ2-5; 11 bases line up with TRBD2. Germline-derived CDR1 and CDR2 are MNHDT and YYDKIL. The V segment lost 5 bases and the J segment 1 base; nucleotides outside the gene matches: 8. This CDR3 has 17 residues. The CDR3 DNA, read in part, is TGTGCTAGCAGTCCGACTGGGGGGGAAAGGGACCAAGAC. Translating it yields CASSPTGGERDQD. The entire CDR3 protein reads CASSPTGGERDQDTQYF.

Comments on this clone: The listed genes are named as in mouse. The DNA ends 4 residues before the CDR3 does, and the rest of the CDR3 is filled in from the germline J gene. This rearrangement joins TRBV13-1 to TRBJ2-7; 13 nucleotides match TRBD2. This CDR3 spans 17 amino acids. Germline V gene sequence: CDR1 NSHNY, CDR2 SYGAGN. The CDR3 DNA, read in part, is TGTGCCAGCAGTGATGTCGGGACTGGGGGGGTCTCTTAT. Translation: CASSDVGTGGVSY. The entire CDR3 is CASSDVGTGGVSYEQYF.